Shown below are 23 T cell receptor beta chains from a single sample sequenced in a study of T-cell memory formation after mild COVID-19. One entry per CDR3 protein results from TCRdb running MiXCR on the 5' RACE reads. The sample carries about 150,000 distinct CDR3 sequences, almost 25% recorded once. The source material was PBMCs or a T cell subset sorted from them (not recorded which). These receptors were taken from an adult woman who had mild COVID-19 (a few samples of this study predate the infection). Cell type and time point are not known.

This sequence joins TRBV29-1 and TRBJ2-7; 10 nucleotides agree with TRBD1. From germline, CDR1 is SQVTM and CDR2 ANQGSEA. The junction had 9 bases not matched to a gene; V was cut back by 7 bases and J by 3 bases. This CDR3 spans 14 amino acids. The CDR3 nucleotides read TGCAGCGCTATTCCCGGGACAGGGGACTACGAGCAGTACTTC. The encoded protein is CSAIPGTGDYEQYF.

This clonotype has just a few counts. CDR3 region: CASSQRLAGAPSGANVLTF. The CDR3 DNA follows: TGTGCCAGCAGCCAAAGACTAGCGGGGGCCCCCTCTGGGGCCAACGTCCTGACTTTC. The gene calls are TRBV14 and TRBJ2-6; the match to TRBD2 covers 12 bases. This CDR3 is 19 amino acids long. The germline CDR1 and CDR2 sequences are SGHDN and FVKESK. V was clipped by 2 bases and J by 0 bases; unmatched bases: 5.

The chain recombines TRBV15 with TRBJ2-1; a weak D match, TRBD2 (5 bases). V lost 11 bases and J lost 5, with 19 bases in between. CDR1 is LNHNV, CDR2 YYDKDF, per germline (reference sequence). This CDR3 has 14 residues. CDR3 nucleotide sequence: TGTGCCGTTCAGGCGGGCGGAACTGACAATGAGCAGTTCTTC. As protein: CAVQAGGTDNEQFF. Full variable domain (rest looked up from reference TRBV15 and TRBJ2-1): DAMVIQNPRYQVTQFGKPVTLSCSQTLNHNVMYWYQQKSSQAPKLLFHYYDKDFNNEADTPDNFQSRRPNTSFCFLDIRSPGLGDTAMYLCAVQAGGTDNEQFFGPGTRLTVL.

This clonotype was recorded a few times. The rearrangement uses TRBV27 and TRBJ1-2; maybe TRBD1 (5 bases). Germline V gene lookup returns CDR1 MNHEY and CDR2 SMNVEV (reference sequence). Trimming shortened V by 2 bases and J by 4 bases, and 17 bases separated the two germline ends. The CDR3 is 16 amino acids. CDR3 sequence: CASSLRPGTNIYGYTF. The CDR3 bases are TGTGCCAGCAGTTTACGGCCCGGGACGAATATCTATGGCTACACCTTC.

The chain carries TRBV11-2 and TRBJ1-4; D possibly corresponds to TRBD1 (5 bases). This CDR3 comprises 18 residues. In germline, CDR1 is SGHAT, CDR2 FQNNGV. With 0 bases removed from V and 5 bases from J, the gap between germline ends came to 19 bases. CDR3 sequence (DNA): TGTGCCAGCAGCTTAGATTCAAACGGTCCAGGGCTAAATGAAAAACTGTTTTTT. Translating gives CASSLDSNGPGLNEKLFF.

This clonotype was seen only a few times. The J gene is TRBJ1-1, the V gene TRBV7-9; D unresolved. Looked up from germline, CDR1 is SEHNR and CDR2 is FQNEAQ (reference sequence). There are 12 residues in the CDR3. V lost 3 bases, J lost 5 bases, and 7 bases lay in between. This CDR3 is CASSFSDTEAFF. The DNA of the CDR3 is TGTGCCAGCAGCTTCAGTGATACTGAAGCTTTCTTT.

This clonotype turned up a few times. The chain links TRBV5-1 to TRBJ2-7; D tentatively reads TRBD1 or TRBD2 (5 bases each). V was shortened by 0 bases and J by 2 bases, with 9 bases between the two germline ends. This CDR3 spans 14 amino acids. Looked up from germline, CDR1 is SGHRS and CDR2 is YFSETQ. The CDR3 region has the DNA TGCGCCAGCAGCTTGGTGGGGGATCCCTACGAGCAGTACTTC. It specifies CASSLVGDPYEQYF. The full variable domain, rest sourced from reference TRBV5-1 and TRBJ2-7, is KAGVTQTPRYLIKTRGQQVTLSCSPISGHRSVSWYQQTPGQGLQFLFEYFSETQRNKGNFPGRFSGRQFSNSRSEMNVSTLELGDSALYLCASSLVGDPYEQYFGPGTRLTVT.

This clonotype was observed a handful of times. The chain combines TRBV6-5 with TRBJ1-1, with TRBD1 as a possible D gene (5 bases). The germline V and J ends were trimmed by 8 bases and 5 bases, with 18 bases remaining between them. CDR1 is MNHEY, CDR2 SVGAGI, per germline. This CDR3 contains 14 residues. The CDR3 reads CASGPGRPVTEAFF. The CDR3 DNA follows: TGTGCCAGCGGGCCGGGACGCCCAGTAACTGAAGCTTTCTTT.

The V call is TRBV11-2, the J call TRBJ1-1; D gene uncertain. The CDR3 sequence is 14 residues long. Germline CDR1 SGHAT, CDR2 FQNNGV. Trimming stripped 1 base from V and 3 bases from J, with 9 bases between. CDR3 bases: TGTGCCAGCAGCTTAGCATATCAGTACACTGAAGCTTTCTTT. Protein: CASSLAYQYTEAFF.

The chain is built from TRBV12-3 or TRBV12-4 and TRBJ2-1, with TRBD1 matching 7 bases. The CDR3 runs to 13 residues. Germline trimming cut 3 bases from V and 6 bases from J; bases unmatched to any gene: 2. Here the CDR3 DNA reads TGTGCCAGCAGTTTCGCAGGGGGCAATGAGCAGTTCTTC. As protein: CASSFAGGNEQFF.

The J gene is TRBJ1-2, the V gene TRBV7-9; D not resolved. Germline V gives CDR1 SEHNR, CDR2 FQNEAQ (reference sequence). This CDR3 comprises 15 residues. Trimming left V 3 bases short and J 2 bases short, with 13 bases between. CDR3 coding DNA: TGTGCCAGCAGCTTCACCGCAACAGAGAACTATGGCTACACCTTC. Its protein product is CASSFTATENYGYTF.

This clonotype was detected a few times. The rearrangement links TRBV4-1 to TRBJ2-1; 9 bases match TRBD2. Per germline, CDR1 MGHRA and CDR2 YSYEKL. This CDR3 has 15 residues. J lost 10 bases, V lost 4 bases, and 11 bases had no gene match. The CDR3 reads CASSLAGARMGEQFF. As DNA, the CDR3 is TGCGCCAGCAGCCTAGCGGGGGCCCGAATGGGAGAGCAGTTCTTC.

The genes are TRBV19 and TRBJ2-1; TRBD2 aligns across 14 bases. From germline, CDR1 is LNHDA and CDR2 SQIVND (reference sequence). The CDR3 totals 15 residues. After removal of 6 bases from V and 9 bases from J, the junction contained 7 bases not matched to a gene. This chain's CDR3 is CASSHPGLAGAEQFF. The CDR3 DNA reads as TGTGCCAGTAGCCATCCGGGACTAGCGGGAGCTGAGCAGTTCTTC.

This clonotype was counted ten times or more. The chain is built from TRBV24-1 and TRBJ1-5, with D unclear. CDR1 is KGHDR, CDR2 SFDVKD, per germline. This CDR3 spans 14 amino acids. With 9 bases removed from V and 0 bases from J, the gap between germline ends came to 11 bases. CDR3 nucleotides: TGTGCCACCGGCTGGGCGGATAGCAATCAGCCCCAGCATTTT. Translation: CATGWADSNQPQHF.

This clonotype was seen a few times. The V and J genes are TRBV20-1 and TRBJ2-4; weak D call: TRBD2 (6 bases). Germline CDR1 DFQATT, CDR2 SNEGSKA (reference sequence). Trimming took off 6 bases at V and 0 bases at J, with 9 bases between the two ends. CDR3 length equals 13 residues. The CDR3: CSAGGVAKNIQYF. In DNA, the CDR3 is TGCAGTGCCGGGGGAGTAGCCAAAAACATTCAGTACTTC.

The CDR3, as DNA: TGTGCCAGCAGCTCCGGGACAGGTATCAATGAGCAGTTCTTC. Amino acid sequence: CASSSGTGINEQFF. J is TRBJ2-1 and V is TRBV7-9, with 8 nucleotides matching TRBD1. This CDR3 has 14 amino acids. Losses at the gene ends were 4 bases for V and 6 bases for J; bases not matched to a gene: 5. The germline V gene encodes CDR1 SEHNR and CDR2 FQNEAQ (reference sequence).

The chain recombines TRBV5-6 with TRBJ2-3, with 7 bases aligning to TRBD1. In germline, CDR1 is SGHDT, CDR2 YYEEEE. V was clipped by 4 bases and J by 0 bases; unmatched bases: 8. This CDR3 has 16 amino acids. The CDR3 sequence is CASSEGTETSTDTQYF. The CDR3 DNA follows: TGTGCCAGCAGCGAGGGGACAGAAACTAGCACAGATACGCAGTATTTT.

This chain links TRBV9 with TRBJ2-2; perhaps TRBD2 as D (5 bases). CDR3 size: 13 residues. Germline V lookup: CDR1 SGDLS, CDR2 YYNGEE. V lost 7 bases and J lost 5, with 12 bases in between. CDR3 in DNA: TGTGCCAGCCTCGACGGAGGTACCGGGGAGCTGTTTTTT. Residues: CASLDGGTGELFF.

In DNA, the CDR3 is TGCGCCAGCAGCCAAGAAGGACACCCCGGGTCCTCCTACGAGCAGTACTTC. Translation: CASSQEGHPGSSYEQYF. The J gene is TRBJ2-7, the V gene TRBV4-1, with a weak D call TRBD1 (5 bases). The V end lost 0 bases, the J end lost 0 bases, and 15 bases lay between the germline ends. The V gene's germline CDR1 is MGHRA and CDR2 YSYEKL. The CDR3 is 17 residues long.

The rearrangement joins TRBV29-1 to TRBJ2-1; TRBD2 aligns across 13 bases. CDR1 is SQVTM, CDR2 ANQGSEA, per germline. This CDR3 contains 19 residues. V gave up 5 bases and J gave up 1 base; unmatched junction bases: 14. The CDR3 region is CSVTGGGLAGVGSYNEQFF. The CDR3 DNA sequence: TGCAGCGTTACCGGTGGTGGACTAGCGGGAGTTGGGTCCTACAATGAGCAGTTCTTC.

J is TRBJ2-1 and V is TRBV6-1; D unclear. The CDR3 consists of 12 residues. Germline V CDR1 and CDR2: MNHNS, SASEGT. Trimming took 8 bases from V and 4 from J, leaving 9 bases between them. The CDR3 protein is CASYQIYNEQFF. CDR3 bases: TGTGCCAGCTATCAGATTTACAATGAGCAGTTCTTC.

This clonotype was counted between two and nine times. The J gene is TRBJ2-1, the V gene TRBV7-9, with 12 nucleotides matching TRBD2. From germline, CDR1 is SEHNR and CDR2 FQNEAQ (reference sequence). Unmatched junction bases numbered 4, after V lost 4 bases and J lost 6 bases. CDR3 size: 15 residues. CDR3 nucleotide sequence: TGTGCCAGCAGCTGGACTAGCGGGACCTTCAATGAGCAGTTCTTC. It is translated as CASSWTSGTFNEQFF.

The chain has TRBV7-3 and TRBJ2-7, with TRBD2 identical over 8 bases. CDR1 and CDR2 (germline): SGHTA, FQGTGA. V lost 3 bases, J lost 4 bases, and 8 bases stayed unmatched. The CDR3 sequence is 15 residues long. In DNA, the CDR3 is TGTGCCAGCAGCTTCCCCGGGAGGGCGAGATACGAGCAGTACTTC. Translating gives CASSFPGRARYEQYF.